This T cell receptor (beta chain) appears in the sequencing data of a study of graft-versus-host responses after intestinal transplantation. Study overall: Among the recipients, transplants were multivisceral, liver-intestinal, or isolated intestinal. After anti-thymocyte globulin induction, recipients took tacrolimus and steroids for 2 to 3 years.

The protocol was immunoSEQ multiplex PCR, while the TCRdb copy is restricted to in-frame clones and leaves out a portion. The data hold over 120,000 clones, with over 90% observed a single time. Comments on this clone: What it binds is not known.

Per germline, CDR1 SEHNR and CDR2 FQNEAQ (reference sequence). Trimming pared 5 bases from V and 4 bases from J, leaving 8 bases between. This CDR3 is 12 amino acids long. The specimen was unstimulated CD4+ T cells sorted from spleen or lymph node cells, collected before intestinal transplant. J is TRBJ1-2 and V is TRBV7-9; no firm D call. The receptor's source is a human donor who received an intestinal transplant. Written as DNA, the CDR3 is TGTGCCAGCAGCATCACGGGCTATGGCTACACCTTC. Translating gives CASSITGYGYTF.